The present entry profiles one T cell receptor beta chain with its context. In germline, CDR1 is SGHTA, CDR2 FQGNSA. The CDR3 loop spans 15 amino acids. The ends were cut back, 5 bases at V and 10 bases at J, with 18 bases in the middle. Per the study methods: Reference gene primer amplification gave nucleated cell count estimates. Some clones are missing from TCRdb's copy, which holds only in-frame ones; the method was immunoSEQ multiplex PCR. V and J calls and clone size come straight from that table; D and trimming were deduced from the DNA. Here the sample spans roughly 150,000 clones, about 81% being singletons. These data originate in a study of blood T cell repertoires in COVID-19. Study-wide background: From the United States, Italy and Spain came samples of acute and convalescent COVID-19. Sources were T cells, B-cell-depleted T cells, or PBMCs; the material itself was cDNA or gDNA.

J is TRBJ1-6 and V is TRBV7-2; D possibly corresponds to TRBD1 (6 bases). The receptor's source is a woman aged 80 or older with acute or convalescent COVID-19. Sequencing was performed on peripheral blood. This CDR3 is CASSPQKGVWSPLHF. The CDR3, as DNA: TGTGCCAGCAGCCCTCAGAAGGGGGTTTGGTCACCCCTCCACTTT.